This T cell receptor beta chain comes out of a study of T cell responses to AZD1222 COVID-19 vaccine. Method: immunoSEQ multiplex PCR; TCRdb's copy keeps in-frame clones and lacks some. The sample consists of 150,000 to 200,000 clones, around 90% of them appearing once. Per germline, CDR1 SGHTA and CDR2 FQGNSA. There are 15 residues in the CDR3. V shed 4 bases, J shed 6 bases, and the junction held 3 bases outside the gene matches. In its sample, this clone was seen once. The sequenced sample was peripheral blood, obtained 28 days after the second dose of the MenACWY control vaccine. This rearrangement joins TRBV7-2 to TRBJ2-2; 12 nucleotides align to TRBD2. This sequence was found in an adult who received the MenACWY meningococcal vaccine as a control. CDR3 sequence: CASSYLAGGAGELFF. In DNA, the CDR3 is TGTGCCAGCAGCTACCTAGCGGGAGGGGCCGGGGAGCTGTTTTTT.